The 12 T cell receptor beta chains below were found in one sample sequenced in a study of a mutant IDH1 vaccine in newly diagnosed glioma. Time point of the sample: baseline, week 1 (first vaccination visit). The treatment was: pre-vaccination baseline after standard-of-care therapy. TCRdb's table, derived via immunoSEQ multiplex PCR, lists solely in-frame clones and lacks some. The table shows tens of thousands of clones, with roughly 89% occurring only once. The sample here was PBMCs, taken from a glioma patient treated with radiotherapy, temozolomide or both. Every receptor here comes from a man aged 40-49 years with glioma.

As DNA, the CDR3 is TGTGCCAGCAAGGAAAACACCGGGGAGCTGTTTTTT. This encodes CASKENTGELFF. The chain employs TRBV7-8 and TRBJ2-2; D remains ambiguous. Germline values: CDR1 SGHVS, CDR2 FQNEAQ. V was shortened by 7 bases and J by 2 bases, with 5 bases between the two germline ends. There are 12 residues in the CDR3.

The chain carries TRBV27 and TRBJ2-7; the D is unclear. V was pared by 5 bases and J by 2 bases, with 7 bases between. The CDR3 is 12 amino acids. The germline CDR1 and CDR2 sequences are MNHEY and SMNVEV (reference sequence). The CDR3 DNA sequence: TGTGCCAGCAGTCCCCGCCCCTACGAGCAGTACTTC. This codes for CASSPRPYEQYF.

This CDR3 reads CASSQGAIGSYNSPLHF. The DNA for the CDR3 is TGTGCCAGCTCTCAGGGGGCAATTGGCTCCTATAATTCACCCCTCCACTTT. The V call is TRBV25-1, the J call TRBJ1-6; 8 bases map to TRBD1. The CDR3 totals 17 residues. Germline assignment: CDR1 MGHDK and CDR2 SYGVNS. The trim removed 8 bases at V and 0 bases at J, leaving 9 bases unmatched.

CDR3 loop: CASRPPNLYNTEAFF. The DNA for the CDR3 is TGTGCCAGCAGGCCCCCCAACCTTTATAACACTGAAGCTTTCTTT. The gene calls are TRBV2 and TRBJ1-1; no definite D call. Germline loops: CDR1 SNHLY, CDR2 FYNNEI. This CDR3 region has 15 residues. V was trimmed by 6 bases and J by 2 bases, leaving 16 bases between them. Filled out from reference TRBV2 and TRBJ1-1, the complete variable domain reads EPEVTQTPSHQVTQMGQEVILRCVPISNHLYFYWYRQILGQKVEFLVSFYNNEISEKSEIFDDQFSVERPDGSNFTLKIRSTKLEDSAMYFCASRPPNLYNTEAFFGQGTRLTVV.

The rearrangement links TRBV20-1 to TRBJ1-4; no reliable D call. Trimming removed 4 bases from V and 4 bases from J, with 4 bases in between. The CDR3 runs 11 residues. From germline, CDR1 is DFQATT and CDR2 SNEGSKA (reference sequence). CDR3 amino acids: CSATDNEKLFF. CDR3 DNA sequence: TGCAGTGCTACTGATAATGAAAAACTGTTTTTT.

The chain joins TRBV11-1 to TRBJ2-7; 11 bases map to TRBD1. The V gene end was trimmed by 3 bases and the J gene end by 4 bases; junction bases not matched to a gene: 5. This CDR3 has 15 amino acids. Germline V gene sequence: CDR1 SGHAT, CDR2 FQDESV (reference sequence). CDR3 protein: CASSFGGQGEYEQYF. The CDR3 nucleotides are TGTGCCAGCAGCTTCGGGGGACAGGGGGAGTACGAGCAGTACTTC.

The V call is TRBV6-5, the J call TRBJ2-1; 14 bases are a match to TRBD2. Germline V gives CDR1 MNHEY, CDR2 SVGAGI. Germline trimming cut 8 bases from V and 9 bases from J; bases unmatched to any gene: 9. The CDR3 contains 15 residues. As DNA, the CDR3 is TGTGCCAGCTGCAAGGGACTAGCGGGAGAAAGTGAGCAGTTCTTC. Protein sequence: CASCKGLAGESEQFF.

The chain employs TRBV9 and TRBJ2-7; D is uncertain. Trimming took off 0 bases at V and 1 base at J, with 5 bases between the two ends. Germline V gene data show CDR1 as SGDLS and CDR2 as YYNGEE. CDR3 length: 13 residues. The CDR3 spells CASSVAASYEQYF. The CDR3 nucleotides read TGTGCCAGCAGCGTAGCGGCATCCTACGAGCAGTACTTC.

The rearrangement links TRBV9 to TRBJ2-5; either TRBD1 or TRBD2 may fit D (6 bases each). CDR1 is SGDLS, CDR2 YYNGEE, per germline. The CDR3 is 14 amino acids. The ends were cut back, 4 bases at V and 7 bases at J, with 17 bases in the middle. The CDR3 nucleotides are TGTGCCAGCAGCCGTGGGGGGCCTAGTGGGACCCAGTACTTC. Residues: CASSRGGPSGTQYF. Full variable domain (missing parts from reference TRBV9 and TRBJ2-5): DSGVTQTPKHLITATGQRVTLRCSPRSGDLSVYWYQQSLDQGLQFLIQYYNGEERAKGNILERFSAQQFPDLHSELNLSSLELGDSALYFCASSRGGPSGTQYFGPGTRLLVL.

This chain uses TRBV5-1 with TRBJ2-7; 13 bases align to TRBD2. V trimming: 3 bases; J trimming: 6 bases; junction bases outside the gene matches: 12. This CDR3 has 17 amino acids. Germline V gives CDR1 SGHRS, CDR2 YFSETQ. Here the CDR3 DNA reads TGCGCCAGCAGCTGGACTAGCGGGAGCCCTTCGGGCTCCGAGCAGTACTTC. As protein: CASSWTSGSPSGSEQYF.

This chain connects TRBV5-4 to TRBJ1-3, with TRBD1 identical over 8 bases. The CDR3 runs to 16 residues. V trimming: 4 bases; J trimming: 2 bases; junction bases outside the gene matches: 8. The germline CDR1 and CDR2 sequences are SGHNT and YYREEE (reference sequence). The CDR3 DNA is TGTGCCAGCAGCCCAGACGACAGGGGCACTGGAAACACCATATATTTT. Protein sequence: CASSPDDRGTGNTIYF.

The V call is TRBV5-1, the J call TRBJ2-1; TRBD2 agrees at 9 bases. CDR3 length: 15 amino acids. V lost 0 bases, J lost 6 bases, and 4 bases stayed unmatched. Per the germline V gene, CDR1 is SGHRS and CDR2 is YFSETQ. In nucleotides, the CDR3 is TGCGCCAGCAGCTTGGTAGCGGGAGTTTTCAATGAGCAGTTCTTC. Translation: CASSLVAGVFNEQFF.